The T cell receptor beta chain described here comes from a study of high-grade serous ovarian cancer treatment subgroups. Study-wide background: Samples averaged around 14,000 reads and thousands of unique TCR beta rearrangements. General study findings and limits: Higher neoantigen levels went with greater TCR clonal relatedness. Repertoire analysis covered CDR3 alone, not CDR1 or CDR2. Tumors within one patient showed repertoire similarity of about 0.1 to 0.8.

About this clone itself: Its specificity is not known.

Trimming took 4 bases from V and 4 from J; bases not matched to a gene: 7. CDR1 is MNHNS, CDR2 SASEGT, per germline. CDR3 length: 17 amino acids. The tumor samples were collected prior to definitive surgery or chemotherapy. Using immunoSEQ multiplex PCR, the repertoire was profiled, and TCRdb retains in-frame clones only, with some absent. The sample carries roughly 29,000 clones, under 90% recorded once. The material sequenced was tumor tissue. The receptor was isolated from a human donor with high-grade serous ovarian cancer. The chain couples TRBV6-1 to TRBJ2-2; TRBD2 matches 12 bases. In DNA form, the CDR3 reads TGTGCCAGCAGTGCGACTAGCGGGAGATTTGCCACCGGGGAGCTGTTTTTT. As protein: CASSATSGRFATGELFF.